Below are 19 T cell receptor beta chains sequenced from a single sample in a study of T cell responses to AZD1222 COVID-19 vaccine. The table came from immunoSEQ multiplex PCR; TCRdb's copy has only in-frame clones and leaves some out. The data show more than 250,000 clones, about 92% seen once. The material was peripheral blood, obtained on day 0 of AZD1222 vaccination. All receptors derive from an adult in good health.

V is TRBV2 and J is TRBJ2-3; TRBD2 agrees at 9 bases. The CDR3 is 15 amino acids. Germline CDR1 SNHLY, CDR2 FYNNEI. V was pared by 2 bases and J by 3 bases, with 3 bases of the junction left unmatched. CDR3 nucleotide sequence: TGTGCCAGCAGTGAACTGCGGGGGGGAACAGATACGCAGTATTTT. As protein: CASSELRGGTDTQYF.

CDR3 bases: TGTGCCAGCAGCTCCCTGGGATCTGGGGCCAACGTCCTGACTTTC. It translates to CASSSLGSGANVLTF. This chain connects TRBV27 to TRBJ2-6; no firm D call. The germline V and J ends were trimmed by 6 bases and 1 base, with 10 bases remaining between them. Germline V gene data show CDR1 as MNHEY and CDR2 as SMNVEV (reference sequence). The length of the CDR3 is 15 residues.

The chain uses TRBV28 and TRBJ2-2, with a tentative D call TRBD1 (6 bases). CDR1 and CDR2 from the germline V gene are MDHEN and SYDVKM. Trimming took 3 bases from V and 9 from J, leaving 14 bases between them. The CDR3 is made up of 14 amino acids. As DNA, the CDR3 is TGTGCCAGCAGTTTCCCACAGGGTATGCGGGAGCTGTTTTTT. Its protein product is CASSFPQGMRELFF.

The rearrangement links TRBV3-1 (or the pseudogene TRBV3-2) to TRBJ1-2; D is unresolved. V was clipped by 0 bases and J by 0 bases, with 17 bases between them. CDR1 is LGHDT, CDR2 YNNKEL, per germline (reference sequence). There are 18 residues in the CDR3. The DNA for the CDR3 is TGTGCCAGCAGCCAAGAACCCCCTCCTGCCGGAACTAACTATGGCTACACCTTC. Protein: CASSQEPPPAGTNYGYTF.

The CDR3 DNA reads as TGCGCCAGCAGTCCGGGACAGGGAGGACACGAGCAGTACTTC. Translated, it gives CASSPGQGGHEQYF. The rearrangement links TRBV5-1 to TRBJ2-7; TRBD1 matches 9 bases. V was pared by 5 bases and J by 5 bases, with 8 bases of the junction left unmatched. The CDR3 extends over 14 amino acids. Germline V gene lookup returns CDR1 SGHRS and CDR2 YFSETQ.

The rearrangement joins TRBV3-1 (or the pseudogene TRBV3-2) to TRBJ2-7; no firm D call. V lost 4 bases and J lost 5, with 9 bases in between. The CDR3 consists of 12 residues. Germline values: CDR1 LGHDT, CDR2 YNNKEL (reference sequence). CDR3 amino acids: CASSRENNEQYF. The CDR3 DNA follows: TGTGCCAGCAGCCGAGAAAACAACGAGCAGTACTTC.

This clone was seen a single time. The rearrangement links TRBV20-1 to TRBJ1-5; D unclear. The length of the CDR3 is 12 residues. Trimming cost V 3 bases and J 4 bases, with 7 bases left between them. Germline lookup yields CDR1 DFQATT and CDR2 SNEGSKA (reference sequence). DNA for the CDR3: TGCAGTGCTAGTAGGAGGAATCAGCCCCAGCATTTT. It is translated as CSASRRNQPQHF.

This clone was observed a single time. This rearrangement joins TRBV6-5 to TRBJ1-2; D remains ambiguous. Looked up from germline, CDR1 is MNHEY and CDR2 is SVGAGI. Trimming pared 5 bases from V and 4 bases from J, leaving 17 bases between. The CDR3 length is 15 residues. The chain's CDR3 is CASSHRTAPTYGYTF. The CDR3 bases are TGTGCCAGCAGTCACCGGACGGCGCCTACCTATGGCTACACCTTC.

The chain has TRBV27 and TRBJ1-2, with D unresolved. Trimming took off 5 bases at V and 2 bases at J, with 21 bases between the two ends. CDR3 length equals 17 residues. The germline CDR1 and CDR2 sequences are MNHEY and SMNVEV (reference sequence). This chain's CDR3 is CASSPRVPRGGNYGYTF. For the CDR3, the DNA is TGTGCCAGCAGTCCGAGGGTTCCGCGGGGAGGGAACTATGGCTACACCTTC.

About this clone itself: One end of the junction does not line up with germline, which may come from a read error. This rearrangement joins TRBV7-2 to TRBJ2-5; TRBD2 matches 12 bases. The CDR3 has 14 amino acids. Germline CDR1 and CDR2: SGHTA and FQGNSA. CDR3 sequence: CASSLAGGAKTQYF. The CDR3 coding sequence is TGTGCCAGCAGCCTAGCGGGAGGGGCGAAGACCCAGTACTTC.

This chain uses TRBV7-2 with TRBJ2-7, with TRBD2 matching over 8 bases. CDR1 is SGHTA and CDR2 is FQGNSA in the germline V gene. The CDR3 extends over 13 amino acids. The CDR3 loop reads CASSIGTGTRVFV. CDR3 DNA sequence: TGTGCCAGCAGCATAGGGACCGGGACTAGGGTATTTGTC.

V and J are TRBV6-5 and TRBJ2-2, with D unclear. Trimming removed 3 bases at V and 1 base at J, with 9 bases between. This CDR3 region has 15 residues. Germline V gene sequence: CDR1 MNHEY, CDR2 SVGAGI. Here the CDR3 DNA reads TGTGCCAGCAGTTATGAACCCTTGAACACCGGGGAGCTGTTTTTT. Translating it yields CASSYEPLNTGELFF.

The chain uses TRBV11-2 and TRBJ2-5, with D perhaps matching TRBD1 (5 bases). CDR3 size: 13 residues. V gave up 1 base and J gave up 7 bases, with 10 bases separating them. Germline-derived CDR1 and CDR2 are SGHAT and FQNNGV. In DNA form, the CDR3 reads TGTGCCAGCAGCTTAGTTGTAAGGGGGACCCAGTACTTC. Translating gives CASSLVVRGTQYF. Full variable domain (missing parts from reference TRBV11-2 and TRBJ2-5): EAGVAQSPRYKIIEKRQSVAFWCNPISGHATLYWYQQILGQGPKLLIQFQNNGVVDDSQLPKDRFSAERLKGVDSTLKIQPAKLEDSAVYLCASSLVVRGTQYFGPGTRLLVL.

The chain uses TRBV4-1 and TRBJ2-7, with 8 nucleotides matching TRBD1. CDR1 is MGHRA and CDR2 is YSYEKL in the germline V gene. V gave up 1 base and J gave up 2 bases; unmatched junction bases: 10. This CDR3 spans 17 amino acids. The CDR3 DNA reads TGCGCCAGCAGCCAAGGGGTTGACAGGGGACTGACCTACGAGCAGTACTTC. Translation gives CASSQGVDRGLTYEQYF.

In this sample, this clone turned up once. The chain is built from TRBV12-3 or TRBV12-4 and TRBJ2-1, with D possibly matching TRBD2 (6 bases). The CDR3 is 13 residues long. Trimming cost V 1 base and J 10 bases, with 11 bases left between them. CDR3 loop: CASSLGSSVEQFF. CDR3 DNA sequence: TGTGCCAGCAGTTTAGGGTCTAGCGTCGAGCAGTTCTTC.

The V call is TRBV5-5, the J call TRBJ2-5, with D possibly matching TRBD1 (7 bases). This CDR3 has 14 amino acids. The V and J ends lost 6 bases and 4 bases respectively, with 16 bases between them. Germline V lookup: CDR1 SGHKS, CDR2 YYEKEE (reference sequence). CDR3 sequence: CASMAGTASETQYF. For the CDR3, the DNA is TGTGCCAGCATGGCGGGGACAGCCTCAGAGACCCAGTACTTC.

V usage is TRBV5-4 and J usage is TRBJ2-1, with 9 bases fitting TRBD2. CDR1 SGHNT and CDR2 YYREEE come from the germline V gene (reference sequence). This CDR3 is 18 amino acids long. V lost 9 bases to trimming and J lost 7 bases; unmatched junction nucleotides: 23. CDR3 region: CATTGGVAGVTSTNEQFF. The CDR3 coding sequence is TGTGCCACCACTGGGGGGGTAGCGGGGGTCACGAGCACGAATGAGCAGTTCTTC.

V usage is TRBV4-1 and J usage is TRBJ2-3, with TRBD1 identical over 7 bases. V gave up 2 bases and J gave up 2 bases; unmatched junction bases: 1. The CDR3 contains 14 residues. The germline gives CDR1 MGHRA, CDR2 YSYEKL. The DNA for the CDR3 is TGCGCCAGCAGCCAACAGGGGGACACAGATACGCAGTATTTT. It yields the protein CASSQQGDTDTQYF.

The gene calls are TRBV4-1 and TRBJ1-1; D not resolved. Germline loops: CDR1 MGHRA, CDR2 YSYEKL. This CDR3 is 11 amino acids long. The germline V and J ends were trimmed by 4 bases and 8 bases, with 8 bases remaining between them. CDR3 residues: CASSPGQEAFF. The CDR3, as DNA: TGCGCCAGCAGCCCCGGGCAGGAAGCTTTCTTT.